Following are 4 T cell receptor beta chains from one sample sequenced in a study of CD8+CD57+ T cells in acquired aplastic anemia. Genomic DNA served as template for TCR beta VDJ and CDR3 profiling. MiXCR was run by TCRdb on the reads, yielding one entry per CDR3 protein. The table records about 110,000 distinct CDR3 sequences, under 60% of them present only once. The specimen was sorted CD4+, CD8+, or CD8+CD57+ T cells (not recorded which) from PBMCs. All receptors come from a human donor in good health, serving as a control.

Notes on this clonotype: The junction departs from the called germline gene at one end, perhaps through a read error. The chain uses TRBV25-1 and TRBJ2-7; the match to TRBD1 covers 8 bases. CDR3 length: 15 amino acids. Germline lookup yields CDR1 MGHDK and CDR2 SYGVNS. The CDR3 loop is CASSYSGGTEYDQYF. CDR3 sequence (DNA): TGTGCCAGCAGTTACTCAGGGGGCACTGAGTACGACCAGTACTTC.

This clonotype has a count of ten or more. V gene TRBV9 combines with J gene TRBJ1-3, with TRBD1 as a possible D gene (6 bases). Trimming removed 6 bases from V and 3 bases from J, with 13 bases in between. Looked up from germline, CDR1 is SGDLS and CDR2 is YYNGEE. This CDR3 is 14 amino acids long. CDR3 sequence reads: CASTFGGSGNTIYF. In DNA, the CDR3 is TGTGCCAGCACTTTCGGGGGCAGTGGAAACACCATATATTTT.

Only a few counts were recorded for this clonotype. V gene TRBV7-8 combines with J gene TRBJ2-7, with 10 bases matching TRBD1. The V gene's germline CDR1 is SGHVS and CDR2 FQNEAQ. This CDR3 is 13 amino acids long. The J segment lost 5 bases and the V segment lost 5 bases, leaving 3 bases of the junction unmatched. The CDR3 region has the DNA TGTGCCAGCAGCGGGGACAGGGGCAACGAGCAGTACTTC. This codes for CASSGDRGNEQYF.

This clonotype has a handful of counts. The rearrangement links TRBV29-1 to TRBJ1-5; D is unresolved. The CDR3 covers 12 residues. V was cut by 5 bases and J by 3 bases, with 8 bases left in between. CDR1 and CDR2 from the germline V gene are SQVTM and ANQGSEA. CDR3 sequence reads: CSVSSNNQPQHF. CDR3 DNA: TGCAGCGTTTCGTCCAACAATCAGCCCCAGCATTTT.